This T cell receptor (beta chain) was identified during a study of T cells in women clearing cervical HPV infection. Study background: Case blood was drawn a median approximately 150 days after lesion detection. General study points: CIN3+ cases had significantly higher TCR richness than controls; evenness did not differ.

Trimming removed 3 bases from V and 2 bases from J, with 8 bases in between. Germline CDR1 and CDR2: GTSNPN and SVGIG (reference sequence). This CDR3 is built from 14 residues. TCR beta CDR3 amplified by multiplex PCR from approximately 1,200 ng genomic DNA. Data came from immunoSEQ multiplex PCR; TCRdb stores just in-frame clones and leaves some out. The sample totals around 23,000 clones. Notes on this clone: Its antigen remains unidentified. The read halts 3 residues ahead of the CDR3 end, with the missing end drawn from the germline J gene. The sample holds other DNA sequences that translate to the same CDR3.

The chain carries TRBV30 and TRBJ2-6; D is uncertain. This TCR derives from a woman between 18 and 70 years old with a cervical HPV16 infection that either progressed to CIN3+ or cleared (not recorded which). Specimen: blood buffy coat. The CDR3 reads CAWSSPAGANVLTF. Partial CDR3 DNA: TGTGCCTGGAGCTCCCCAGCTGGGGCCAACGTC.